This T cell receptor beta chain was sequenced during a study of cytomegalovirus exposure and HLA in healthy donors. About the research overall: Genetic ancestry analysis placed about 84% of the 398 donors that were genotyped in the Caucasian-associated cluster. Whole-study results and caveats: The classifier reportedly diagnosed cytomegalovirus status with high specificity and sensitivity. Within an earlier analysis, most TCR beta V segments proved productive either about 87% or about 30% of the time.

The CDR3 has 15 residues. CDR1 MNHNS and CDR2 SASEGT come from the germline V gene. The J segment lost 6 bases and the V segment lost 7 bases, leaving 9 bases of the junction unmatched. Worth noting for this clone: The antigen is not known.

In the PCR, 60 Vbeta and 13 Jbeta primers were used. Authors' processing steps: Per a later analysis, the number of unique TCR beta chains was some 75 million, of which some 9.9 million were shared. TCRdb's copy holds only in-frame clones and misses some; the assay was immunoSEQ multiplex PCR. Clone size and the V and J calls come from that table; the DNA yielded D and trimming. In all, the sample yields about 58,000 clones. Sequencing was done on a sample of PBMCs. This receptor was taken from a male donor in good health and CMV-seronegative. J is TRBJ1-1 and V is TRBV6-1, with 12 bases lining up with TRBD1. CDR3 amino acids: CASTDHGTGGPEAFF. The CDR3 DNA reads TGTGCCAGCACCGACCACGGGACAGGGGGCCCTGAAGCTTTCTTT.